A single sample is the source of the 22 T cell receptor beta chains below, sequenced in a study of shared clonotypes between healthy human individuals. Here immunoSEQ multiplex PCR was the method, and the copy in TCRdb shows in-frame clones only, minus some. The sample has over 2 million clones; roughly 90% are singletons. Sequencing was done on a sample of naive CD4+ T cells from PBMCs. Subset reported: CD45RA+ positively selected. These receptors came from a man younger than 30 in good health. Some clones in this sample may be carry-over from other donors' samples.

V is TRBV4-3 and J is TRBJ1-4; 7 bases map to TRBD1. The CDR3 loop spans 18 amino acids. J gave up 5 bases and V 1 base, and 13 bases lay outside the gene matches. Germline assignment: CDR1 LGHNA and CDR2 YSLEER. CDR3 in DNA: TGCGCCAGCAGCCAAGCTCCCTTGGCCGGGACAGTGAATGAAAAACTGTTTTTT. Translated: CASSQAPLAGTVNEKLFF.

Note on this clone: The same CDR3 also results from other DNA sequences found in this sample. Here the CDR3 reads CASSLSRGNEQFF. As DNA, the CDR3 is TGTGCCAGCAGCTTAAGTCGGGGCAATGAGCAGTTCTTC. V and J are TRBV7-3 and TRBJ2-1; weak D call: TRBD2 (5 bases). The V end was cut by 1 base, the J end by 6 bases, with 7 bases between. The CDR3 has 13 residues. Per germline, CDR1 SGHTA and CDR2 FQGTGA.

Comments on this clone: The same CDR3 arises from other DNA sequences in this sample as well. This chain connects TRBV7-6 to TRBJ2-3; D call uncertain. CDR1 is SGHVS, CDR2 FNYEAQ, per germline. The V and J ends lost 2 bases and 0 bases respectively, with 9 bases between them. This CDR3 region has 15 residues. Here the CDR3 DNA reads TGTGCCAGCAGCTTATCGGGCACAAGCACAGATACGCAGTATTTT. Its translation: CASSLSGTSTDTQYF.

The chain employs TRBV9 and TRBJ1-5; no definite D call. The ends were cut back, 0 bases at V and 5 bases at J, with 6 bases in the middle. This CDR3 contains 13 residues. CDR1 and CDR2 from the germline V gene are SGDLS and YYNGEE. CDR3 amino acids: CASSVASDQPQHF. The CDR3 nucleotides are TGTGCCAGCAGCGTAGCCAGTGATCAGCCCCAGCATTTT.

The CDR3 bases are TGTGCCAGCAGTGAACGAGGGGGCGATCAGCCCCAGCATTTT. This translates into CASSERGGDQPQHF. The chain couples TRBV6-1 to TRBJ1-5; the match to TRBD1 covers 7 bases. Per the germline V gene, CDR1 is MNHNS and CDR2 is SASEGT. V lost 2 bases to trimming and J lost 5 bases; unmatched junction nucleotides: 3. The CDR3 is 14 residues long.

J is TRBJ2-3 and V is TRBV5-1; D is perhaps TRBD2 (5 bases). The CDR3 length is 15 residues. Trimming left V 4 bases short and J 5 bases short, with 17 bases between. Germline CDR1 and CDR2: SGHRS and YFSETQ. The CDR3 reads CASSPRPEAVDTQYF. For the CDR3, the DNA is TGCGCCAGCAGCCCCAGGCCGGAAGCGGTAGATACGCAGTATTTT.

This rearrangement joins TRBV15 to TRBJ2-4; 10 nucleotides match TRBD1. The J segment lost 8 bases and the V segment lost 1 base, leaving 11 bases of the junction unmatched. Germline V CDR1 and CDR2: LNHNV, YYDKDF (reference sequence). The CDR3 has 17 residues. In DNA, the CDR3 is TGTGCCACCAGCAGAGCCCGGACAGGGGGTAGAAGGGACATTCAGTACTTC. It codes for CATSRARTGGRRDIQYF.

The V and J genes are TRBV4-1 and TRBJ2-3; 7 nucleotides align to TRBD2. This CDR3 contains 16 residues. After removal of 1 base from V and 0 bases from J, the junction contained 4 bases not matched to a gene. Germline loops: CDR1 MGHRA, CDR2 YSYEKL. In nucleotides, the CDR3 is TGCGCCAGCAGCCAAGTCGGGGGGTTTAGCACAGATACGCAGTATTTT. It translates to CASSQVGGFSTDTQYF.

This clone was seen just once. In nucleotides, the CDR3 is TGTGCCAGCAGTCAAACCGGGACCTCCTACGAGCAGTACTTC. Translation: CASSQTGTSYEQYF. V is TRBV28 and J is TRBJ2-7; the D gene could be TRBD1 or TRBD2 (5 bases each). The CDR3 is 14 amino acids. The V end was cut by 5 bases, the J end by 0 bases, with 11 bases between. CDR1 and CDR2 from the germline V gene are MDHEN and SYDVKM.

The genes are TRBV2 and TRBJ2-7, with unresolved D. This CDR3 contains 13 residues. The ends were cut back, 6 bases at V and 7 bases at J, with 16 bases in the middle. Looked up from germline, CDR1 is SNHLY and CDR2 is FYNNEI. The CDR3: CASRVNSLGEQYF. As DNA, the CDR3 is TGTGCCAGCAGGGTGAACAGTTTGGGGGAGCAGTACTTC.

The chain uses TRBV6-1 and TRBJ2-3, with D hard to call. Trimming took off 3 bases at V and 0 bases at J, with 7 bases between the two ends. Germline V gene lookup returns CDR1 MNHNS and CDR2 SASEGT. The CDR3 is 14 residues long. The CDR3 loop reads CASSDGISTDTQYF. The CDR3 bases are TGTGCCAGCAGTGATGGGATCAGCACAGATACGCAGTATTTT.

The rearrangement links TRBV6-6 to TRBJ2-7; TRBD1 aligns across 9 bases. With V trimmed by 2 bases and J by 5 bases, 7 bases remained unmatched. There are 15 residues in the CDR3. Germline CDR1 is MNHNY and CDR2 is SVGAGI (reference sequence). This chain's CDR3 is CASSYGRDRADEQYF. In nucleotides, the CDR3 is TGTGCCAGCAGTTACGGGCGGGACAGGGCGGACGAGCAGTACTTC.

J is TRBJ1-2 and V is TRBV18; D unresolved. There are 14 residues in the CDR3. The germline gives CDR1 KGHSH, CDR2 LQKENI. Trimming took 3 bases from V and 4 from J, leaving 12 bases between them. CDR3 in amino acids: CASSPDRLPYGYTF. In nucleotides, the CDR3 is TGTGCCAGCTCACCGGACCGACTTCCCTATGGCTACACCTTC.

The CDR3 loop reads CSVIRGTAGELFF. As DNA, the CDR3 is TGCAGCGTTATCAGGGGCACTGCCGGGGAGCTGTTTTTT. The genes are TRBV29-1 and TRBJ2-2; tentative D call: TRBD1 (6 bases). This CDR3 spans 13 amino acids. V was trimmed by 5 bases and J by 6 bases, leaving 13 bases between them. CDR1 and CDR2 from the germline V gene are SQVTM and ANQGSEA.

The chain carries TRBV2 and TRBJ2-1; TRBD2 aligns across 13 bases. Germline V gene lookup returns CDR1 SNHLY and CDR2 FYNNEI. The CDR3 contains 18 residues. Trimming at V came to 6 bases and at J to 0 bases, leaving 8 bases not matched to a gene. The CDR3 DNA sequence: TGTGCCAGCAGAGGGACTAGCGGGGAGGTCCGCTCCTACAATGAGCAGTTCTTC. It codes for CASRGTSGEVRSYNEQFF.

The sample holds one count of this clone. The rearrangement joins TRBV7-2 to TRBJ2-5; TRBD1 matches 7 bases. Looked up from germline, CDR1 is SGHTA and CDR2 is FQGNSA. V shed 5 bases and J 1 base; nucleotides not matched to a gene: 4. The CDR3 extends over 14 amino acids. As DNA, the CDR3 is TGTGCCAGCAGCCGAGGGACAGCCCAAGAGACCCAGTACTTC. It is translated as CASSRGTAQETQYF.

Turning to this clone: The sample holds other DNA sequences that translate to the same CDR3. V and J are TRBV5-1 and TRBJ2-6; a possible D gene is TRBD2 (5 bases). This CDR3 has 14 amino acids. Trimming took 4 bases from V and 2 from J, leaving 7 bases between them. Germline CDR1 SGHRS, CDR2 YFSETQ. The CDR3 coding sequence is TGCGCCAGCAGCCCCGGGGCTGGGGCCAACGTCCTGACTTTC. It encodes CASSPGAGANVLTF.

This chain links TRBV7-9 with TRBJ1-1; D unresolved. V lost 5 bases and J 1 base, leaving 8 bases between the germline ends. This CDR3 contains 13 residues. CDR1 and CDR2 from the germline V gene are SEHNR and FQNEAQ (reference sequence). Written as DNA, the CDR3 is TGTGCCAGCAGCGGAAACGGGAACACTGAAGCTTTCTTT. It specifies CASSGNGNTEAFF.

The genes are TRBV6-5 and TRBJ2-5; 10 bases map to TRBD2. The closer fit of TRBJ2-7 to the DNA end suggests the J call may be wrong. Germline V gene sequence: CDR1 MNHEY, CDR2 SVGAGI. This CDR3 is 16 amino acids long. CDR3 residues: CASSYLSGRLTYEQYF. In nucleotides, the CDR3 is TGTGCCAGCAGTTACCTTAGCGGGAGGCTCACCTACGAGCAGTACTTC.

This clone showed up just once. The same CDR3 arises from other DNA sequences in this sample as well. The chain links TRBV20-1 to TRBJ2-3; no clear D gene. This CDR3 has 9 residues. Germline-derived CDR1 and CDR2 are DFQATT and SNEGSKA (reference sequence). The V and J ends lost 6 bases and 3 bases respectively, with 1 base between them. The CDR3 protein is CSATDTQYF. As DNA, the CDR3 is TGCAGTGCGACAGATACGCAGTATTTT.

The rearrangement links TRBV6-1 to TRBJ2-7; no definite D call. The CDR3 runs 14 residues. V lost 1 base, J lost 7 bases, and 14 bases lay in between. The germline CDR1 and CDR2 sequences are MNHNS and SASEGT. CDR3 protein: CASSEGNGYGEQYF. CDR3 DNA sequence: TGTGCCAGCAGTGAAGGAAACGGCTACGGAGAGCAGTACTTC.

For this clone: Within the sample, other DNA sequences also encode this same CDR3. The chain's CDR3 is CASSPGDSSYNEQFF. CDR3 bases: TGCGCCAGCAGCCCGGGGGATAGCTCCTACAATGAGCAGTTCTTC. This sequence joins TRBV5-1 and TRBJ2-1, with a weak D call TRBD2 (6 bases). This CDR3 is built from 15 residues. Germline assignment: CDR1 SGHRS and CDR2 YFSETQ. Trimming took 4 bases from V and 0 from J, leaving 11 bases between them.